This T cell receptor (beta chain) was captured by sequencing in a study of blood T cell repertoires in COVID-19. Study background: Both acute and convalescent COVID-19 samples were obtained from the United States, Italy and Spain. Sources were T cells, B-cell-depleted T cells, or PBMCs; the material itself was cDNA or gDNA.

The CDR3 has 12 amino acids. Trimming removed 2 bases at V and 9 bases at J, with 5 bases between. In the original analysis: Amplification with reference gene primers provided the estimates of nucleated cell counts. Produced via immunoSEQ multiplex PCR; TCRdb's table is partial and in-frame only. V and J calls and clone size are given by that table; D and trimming were obtained from the DNA. This sample has 310,000 or so clones, with approximately 83% found just once. The clonotype originates from a woman in her 30s who had recovered from COVID-19. The J gene is TRBJ1-6, the V gene TRBV12-3 or TRBV12-4; D gene uncertain. The sequencing input was peripheral blood. CDR3 DNA: TGTGCCAGCAGTTTATTCAGTTCACCCCTCCACTTT. Amino acids: CASSLFSSPLHF.